Shown below are 27 T cell receptor beta chains from a single sample sequenced in a study of T cells after yellow fever vaccination. TCRdb redid the calling of the 5' RACE reads with MiXCR, one entry per CDR3 protein. The sample shows roughly 340,000 distinct CDR3 sequences, 3% to 4.5% of them seen only once. The specimen comprised PBMCs, sampled 5 days after the yellow fever booster vaccination. The receptors stem from a man aged 18-30 years who received the YFV17D yellow fever vaccine.

This clonotype has ten or more counts. The chain is built from TRBV4-3 and TRBJ1-6; tentative D call: TRBD1 (5 bases). Deletions cut 4 bases from V and 2 bases from J, with 18 bases between. This CDR3 comprises 18 residues. Germline loops: CDR1 LGHNA, CDR2 YSLEER. CDR3 loop: CASSPWTGPRPYNSPLHF. For the CDR3, the DNA is TGCGCCAGCAGCCCTTGGACGGGGCCCCGGCCCTATAATTCACCCCTCCACTTT.

This clonotype was observed many times. The CDR3 DNA sequence: TGTGCCAGCAGCGTCAGCTACGAGCAGTACTTC. This translates into CASSVSYEQYF. The chain links TRBV7-9 to TRBJ2-7; D not certain. Germline-derived CDR1 and CDR2 are SEHNR and FQNEAQ (reference sequence). The CDR3 totals 11 residues. The V end was cut by 5 bases, the J end by 3 bases, with 5 bases between.

This clonotype was seen only a few times. The chain has TRBV20-1 and TRBJ2-7; no firm D call. In germline, CDR1 is DFQATT, CDR2 SNEGSKA (reference sequence). The ends were cut back, 3 bases at V and 2 bases at J, with 14 bases in the middle. CDR3 length: 14 residues. The CDR3 loop is CSARPNTGPYEQYF. The CDR3 DNA follows: TGCAGTGCTAGGCCCAATACGGGCCCCTACGAGCAGTACTTC.

This rearrangement joins TRBV20-1 to TRBJ2-7; 7 bases fit TRBD2. The V segment lost 5 bases and the J segment 7 bases; nucleotides outside the gene matches: 11. Germline assignment: CDR1 DFQATT and CDR2 SNEGSKA (reference sequence). The CDR3 totals 13 residues. In DNA form, the CDR3 reads TGCAGTGCTCGTTGGGAGGGAAAGGGGGAGCAGTACTTC. Protein product: CSARWEGKGEQYF.

This clonotype turned up a few times. This rearrangement joins TRBV7-2 to TRBJ1-4, with 7 bases that match TRBD1. Trimming removed 5 bases from V and 13 bases from J; junction bases left unmatched: 7. The CDR3 length is 12 residues. Per the germline V gene, CDR1 is SGHTA and CDR2 is FQGNSA. DNA of the CDR3: TGTGCCAGCAGCCGTGACAGGGATGGACTGTTTTTT. Translating it yields CASSRDRDGLFF.

This clonotype was seen a handful of times. The V and J genes are TRBV2 and TRBJ1-2; TRBD1 might be the D (6 bases). The CDR3 sequence is 15 residues long. Trimming took off 1 base at V and 2 bases at J, with 11 bases between the two ends. Germline assignment: CDR1 SNHLY and CDR2 FYNNEI. This CDR3 reads CASSEDRVGNYGYTF. DNA for the CDR3: TGTGCCAGCAGTGAAGACAGGGTGGGGAACTATGGCTACACCTTC.

The chain joins TRBV11-3 to TRBJ2-5; D is unclear. Trimming stripped 5 bases from V and 4 bases from J, with 11 bases between. The CDR3 length is 13 residues. In germline, CDR1 is SGHNT, CDR2 YENEEA. The DNA of the CDR3 is TGTGCCAGCAGCCAAAGTGGGGTAGAGACCCAGTACTTC. Amino acids: CASSQSGVETQYF.

This chain connects TRBV20-1 to TRBJ1-5; 7 positions match TRBD1. CDR3 size: 16 residues. Germline V lookup: CDR1 DFQATT, CDR2 SNEGSKA (reference sequence). Trimming removed 6 bases from V and 5 bases from J; junction bases left unmatched: 16. DNA for the CDR3: TGCAGTGCCCGGAGGACAGGAGTAGGCCTTGATCAGCCCCAGCATTTT. This translates into CSARRTGVGLDQPQHF.

In this sample, this clonotype turned up a few times. The chain has TRBV28 and TRBJ2-3; D remains ambiguous. Deletions cut 3 bases from V and 0 bases from J, with 10 bases between. Germline V lookup: CDR1 MDHEN, CDR2 SYDVKM. The CDR3 is 15 residues long. Written as DNA, the CDR3 is TGTGCCAGCAGTTTCTCCTCACTAAGCACAGATACGCAGTATTTT. As protein: CASSFSSLSTDTQYF.

This clonotype was observed many times. The V gene is TRBV6-2 or TRBV6-3, the J gene TRBJ2-1; D gene unclear. Germline CDR1 MNHEY, CDR2 SVGEGT. Trimming removed 6 bases at V and 10 bases at J, with 13 bases between. The CDR3 sequence is 12 residues long. CDR3 DNA: TGTGCCAGCAGACCACCCTCAGGAGAGCAGTTCTTC. It is translated as CASRPPSGEQFF.

A few counts support this clonotype. The J gene is TRBJ2-3, the V gene TRBV3-1; tentative D call: TRBD1 (5 bases). Per the germline V gene, CDR1 is LGHDT and CDR2 is YNNKEL (reference sequence). There are 15 residues in the CDR3. The V end lost 4 bases, the J end lost 1 base, and 12 bases lay between the germline ends. CDR3 amino acids: CASSPGISGTDTQYF. CDR3 DNA: TGTGCCAGCAGCCCAGGGATTTCAGGCACAGATACGCAGTATTTT.

The sample holds a few counts of this clonotype. The V gene is TRBV12-3 or TRBV12-4, the J gene TRBJ2-5; TRBD1 matches 9 bases. J lost 5 bases, V lost 5 bases, and 9 bases had no gene match. This CDR3 region has 15 residues. Here the CDR3 reads CASSPNRGQGETQYF. The CDR3 DNA is TGTGCCAGCAGTCCAAACAGGGGGCAAGGGGAGACCCAGTACTTC.

This clonotype was picked up many times. The chain links TRBV7-2 to TRBJ1-5; D gene unclear. V lost 1 base, J lost 6 bases, and 7 bases lay in between. The CDR3 is 13 residues long. The V gene's germline CDR1 is SGHTA and CDR2 FQGNSA. CDR3 in amino acids: CASSLGGSQPQHF. DNA of the CDR3: TGTGCCAGCAGCTTAGGGGGAAGTCAGCCCCAGCATTTT.

V usage is TRBV20-1 and J usage is TRBJ2-5; no reliable D call. Trimming shortened V by 5 bases and J by 0 bases, and 13 bases separated the two germline ends. The CDR3 has 14 amino acids. Germline CDR1 and CDR2: DFQATT and SNEGSKA (reference sequence). The CDR3 protein is CSALQRNNQETQYF. The CDR3 coding sequence is TGCAGTGCTCTTCAGAGGAACAACCAAGAGACCCAGTACTTC.

The CDR3 region is CASSLGGSAKKLFF. The CDR3 bases are TGTGCCAGCAGTTTAGGGGGATCGGCGAAAAAACTGTTTTTT. V usage is TRBV12-3 or TRBV12-4 and J usage is TRBJ1-4, with D unclear. V lost 1 base and J lost 9, with 12 bases in between. This CDR3 region has 14 residues.

This clonotype was detected ten times or more. The J gene is TRBJ2-3, the V gene TRBV5-1; D not resolved. This CDR3 comprises 16 residues. V lost 0 bases and J 6 bases, leaving 17 bases between the germline ends. CDR1 and CDR2 (germline): SGHRS, YFSETQ. The CDR3 loop reads CASSLGLGFDSDTQYF. CDR3 in DNA: TGCGCCAGCAGCTTGGGATTGGGGTTCGATTCGGATACGCAGTATTTT.

This clonotype has a handful of counts. The rearrangement uses TRBV5-8 and TRBJ2-1; tentative D call: TRBD2 (6 bases). This CDR3 contains 15 residues. Germline V gene data show CDR1 as SGHTS and CDR2 as YDEGEE. Trimming took off 5 bases at V and 0 bases at J, with 12 bases between the two ends. The CDR3 nucleotides read TGTGCCAGCAGGTACGGACTAAGCTCCTACAATGAGCAGTTCTTC. Encoded protein: CASRYGLSSYNEQFF. Combining the CDR3 with reference TRBV5-8 and TRBJ2-1 gives the whole variable domain EAGVTQSPTHLIKTRGQQATLRCSPISGHTSVYWYQQALGLGLQFLLWYDEGEERNRGNFPPRFSGRQFPNYSSELNVNALELEDSALYLCASRYGLSSYNEQFFGPGTRLTVL.

Here the CDR3 reads CASSPSRDSYEQYF. The CDR3 DNA reads as TGTGCCAGCAGCCCCTCCAGGGACTCCTACGAGCAGTACTTC. The V gene is TRBV7-3, the J gene TRBJ2-7, with D perhaps TRBD1 (5 bases). Germline CDR1 is SGHTA and CDR2 is FQGTGA. The CDR3 has 14 amino acids. Trimming took 5 bases from V and 0 from J, leaving 11 bases between them.

The table lists this clonotype with many counts. The V gene is TRBV6-5, the J gene TRBJ2-3; no clear D. Germline V gene lookup returns CDR1 MNHEY and CDR2 SVGAGI. The CDR3 runs 12 residues. Trimming cost V 9 bases and J 13 bases, with 20 bases left between them. CDR3 in DNA: TGTGCCAGTCGGTACCCCCACAGCCATAAGTATTTT. Translating gives CASRYPHSHKYF.

The V gene is TRBV6-5, the J gene TRBJ2-4; D possibly corresponds to TRBD1 (5 bases). CDR1 is MNHEY, CDR2 SVGAGI, per germline. The CDR3 is made up of 15 amino acids. V dropped 6 bases and J dropped 0 bases, with 12 bases sitting between them. CDR3 sequence: CASSQPREAKNIQYF. DNA of the CDR3: TGTGCCAGCAGCCAGCCCAGGGAAGCCAAAAACATTCAGTACTTC.

This clonotype was seen more than once but under ten times. The chain combines TRBV7-9 with TRBJ1-1; 8 bases agree with TRBD1. This CDR3 contains 15 residues. The V gene's germline CDR1 is SEHNR and CDR2 FQNEAQ (reference sequence). Trimming removed 8 bases from V and 5 bases from J; junction bases left unmatched: 13. CDR3 region: CASRGSTGGVTEAFF. The CDR3 region has the DNA TGTGCCAGCCGAGGGTCCACAGGGGGAGTAACTGAAGCTTTCTTT.

This clonotype came up a few times. The rearrangement links TRBV4-1 to TRBJ2-7; TRBD1 matches at 7 bases. The V gene's germline CDR1 is MGHRA and CDR2 YSYEKL. Unmatched junction bases numbered 5, after V lost 3 bases and J lost 0 bases. The CDR3 extends over 15 amino acids. As DNA, the CDR3 is TGCGCCAGCAGCCACGTGACAGGGAGCTCCTACGAGCAGTACTTC. Translated, it gives CASSHVTGSSYEQYF.

The J gene is TRBJ2-3, the V gene TRBV2; D is ambiguous. This CDR3 comprises 15 residues. The ends were cut back, 7 bases at V and 5 bases at J, with 19 bases in the middle. Germline V gives CDR1 SNHLY, CDR2 FYNNEI. For the CDR3, the DNA is TGTGCCAGCAACTCCCAGTCGAGTCGGAGAGATACGCAGTATTTT. Translation: CASNSQSSRRDTQYF.

The rearrangement uses TRBV27 and TRBJ2-7; tentative D call: TRBD1 (6 bases). The CDR3 length is 15 residues. The germline V gene has CDR1 MNHEY and CDR2 SMNVEV (reference sequence). V lost 5 bases and J 6 bases, leaving 20 bases between the germline ends. CDR3 residues: CASSARTESLAEQYF. In DNA form, the CDR3 reads TGTGCCAGCAGTGCCAGGACAGAGTCTTTGGCCGAGCAGTACTTC.

This clonotype was found a few times. The gene calls are TRBV7-8 and TRBJ1-2; perhaps TRBD1 as D (5 bases). CDR3 size: 14 residues. Germline lookup yields CDR1 SGHVS and CDR2 FQNEAQ. V was shortened by 2 bases and J by 2 bases, with 9 bases between the two germline ends. The CDR3 coding sequence is TGTGCCAGCAGCTTACCGCCAGGGAACTATGGCTACACCTTC. This gives the protein CASSLPPGNYGYTF.

This clonotype has just a few counts. At one end, the junction sequence differs from germline, possibly due to a read error. J is TRBJ1-5 and V is TRBV2; tentatively, D is TRBD1 (5 bases). Per germline, CDR1 SNHLY and CDR2 FYNNEI. CDR3 length equals 14 residues. The CDR3 DNA follows: TGTGCCAGCAGGGAAGGGGTAGGCAATCAGCCCCAGCATTTT. Residues: CASREGVGNQPQHF.

This clonotype was observed at least ten times. This chain's CDR3 is CASSLAVGQAYNEQFF. The DNA of the CDR3 is TGTGCCAGCAGCTTAGCGGTCGGACAGGCCTACAATGAGCAGTTCTTC. The V gene is TRBV7-2, the J gene TRBJ2-1, with 7 positions matching TRBD1. With V trimmed by 0 bases and J by 2 bases, 4 bases remained unmatched. Germline V lookup: CDR1 SGHTA, CDR2 FQGNSA. The CDR3 totals 16 residues.